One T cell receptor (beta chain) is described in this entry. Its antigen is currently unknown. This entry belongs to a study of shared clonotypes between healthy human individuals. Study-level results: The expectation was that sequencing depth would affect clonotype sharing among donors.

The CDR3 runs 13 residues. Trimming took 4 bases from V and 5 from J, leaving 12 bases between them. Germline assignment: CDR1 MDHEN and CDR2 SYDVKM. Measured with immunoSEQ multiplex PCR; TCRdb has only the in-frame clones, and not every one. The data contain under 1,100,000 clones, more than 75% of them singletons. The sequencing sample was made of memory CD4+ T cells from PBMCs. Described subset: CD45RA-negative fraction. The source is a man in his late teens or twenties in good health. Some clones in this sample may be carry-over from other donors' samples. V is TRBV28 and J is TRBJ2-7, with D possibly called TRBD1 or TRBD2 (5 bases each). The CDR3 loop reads CASSSPPGHEQYF. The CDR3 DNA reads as TGTGCCAGCAGTTCTCCCCCGGGGCACGAGCAGTACTTC. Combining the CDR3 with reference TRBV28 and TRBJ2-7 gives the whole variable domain DVKVTQSSRYLVKRTGEKVFLECVQDMDHENMFWYRQDPGLGLRLIYFSYDVKMKEKGDIPEGYSVSREKKERFSLILESASTNQTSMYLCASSSPPGHEQYFGPGTRLTVT.